This entry is about one T cell receptor beta chain. Its specificity is not known. These data belong to a study of Graves' ophthalmopathy and Graves' hyperthyroidism. Hyperthyroidism patients, all newly diagnosed, had under 2 months' duration and ages of 18 to 65. Findings of the study overall: Blood shared most expanded thyroid clonotypes above 0.001 frequency. Sensitivity reached approximately 88% and specificity 75% to 82% for a 13-signature model separating ophthalmopathy from stable hyperthyroidism. Ophthalmopathy progression was predicted by the model at more than 55% sensitivity and 72% to 80% specificity.

Amplification targeted the TCR beta CDR3 regions, with RNA transcripts as the source material. In the first round, RT-PCR was carried out with HTBI primers, and a multiplex PCR formed the second round. TCRdb used MiXCR to reprocess the multiplex PCR reads, holding one entry per CDR3 protein. The profile shows around 1.1 million distinct CDR3 sequences, 35% to 40% of them singletons. The CDR3 runs 14 residues. CDR1 is DFQATT and CDR2 is SNEGSKA in the germline V gene (reference sequence). V was pared by 0 bases and J by 4 bases, with 9 bases between. V gene TRBV20-1 combines with J gene TRBJ2-2; D might be TRBD2 (6 bases). The specimen sequenced was peripheral blood or thyroid tissue (not recorded which). This clonotype was obtained from an adult man with Graves' hyperthyroidism. In DNA, the CDR3 is TGCAGTGCTAGAGATCGGGGGAGCACCGGGGAGCTGTTTTTT. This translates into CSARDRGSTGELFF.